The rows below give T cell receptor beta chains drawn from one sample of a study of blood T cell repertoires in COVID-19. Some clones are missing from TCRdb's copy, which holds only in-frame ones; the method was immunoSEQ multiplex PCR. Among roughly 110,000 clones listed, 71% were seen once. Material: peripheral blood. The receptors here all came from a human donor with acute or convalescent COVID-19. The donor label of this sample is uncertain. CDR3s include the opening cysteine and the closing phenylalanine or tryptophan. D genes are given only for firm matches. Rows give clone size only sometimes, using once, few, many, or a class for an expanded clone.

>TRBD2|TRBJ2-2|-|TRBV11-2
CASSLGPGTTMAGELFF
TGTGCCAGCAGCTTAGGGCCCGGGACTACGATGGCCGGGGAGCTGTTTTTT
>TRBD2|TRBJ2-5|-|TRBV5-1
CASSLGSGGSETQYF
TGCGCCAGCAGCCTTGGATCGGGGGGGAGCGAGACCCAGTACTTC
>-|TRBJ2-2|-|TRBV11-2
CASSPRTGNTGELFF
TGTGCCAGCAGCCCCAGGACTGGGAACACCGGGGAGCTGTTTTTT
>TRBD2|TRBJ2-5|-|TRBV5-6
CASSLVISGGARETQYF
TGTGCCAGCAGCTTGGTTATTAGCGGGGGGGCCCGAGAGACCCAGTACTTC
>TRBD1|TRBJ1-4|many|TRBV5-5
CASSLARTGLGPEDWKLFF
TGTGCCAGCAGCTTGGCTAGGACAGGATTGGGACCTGAAGATTGGAAACTGTTTTTT
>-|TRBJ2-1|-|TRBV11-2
CASSLERQTNEQFF
TGTGCCAGCAGCTTAGAGAGACAAACAAATGAGCAGTTCTTC
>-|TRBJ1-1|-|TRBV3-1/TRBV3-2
CASSQVHAGDEAFF
TGTGCCAGCAGCCAAGTTCATGCGGGGGATGAAGCTTTCTTT
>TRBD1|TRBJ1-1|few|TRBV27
CASRPGTGFGEAFF
TGTGCCAGCAGGCCCGGGACAGGATTTGGTGAAGCTTTCTTT
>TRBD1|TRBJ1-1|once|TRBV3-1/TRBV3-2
CASSRGTGTEAFF
TGTGCCAGCAGCCGGGGGACAGGGACTGAAGCTTTCTTT
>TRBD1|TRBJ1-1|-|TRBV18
CASSPVNRQGRNTEAFF
TGTGCCAGCTCACCCGTGAACCGACAGGGAAGAAACACTGAAGCTTTCTTT
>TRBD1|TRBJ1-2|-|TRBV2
CASSEYKGQGYGYTF
TGTGCCAGCAGTGAATATAAGGGACAGGGCTATGGCTACACCTTC
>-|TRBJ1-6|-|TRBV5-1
CASSFSDNSPLHF
TGCGCCAGCAGCTTTTCCGATAATTCACCCCTCCACTTT
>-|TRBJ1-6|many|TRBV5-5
CASSFSDTNSPLHF
TGTGCCAGCAGCTTTAGCGACACTAATTCACCCCTCCACTTT
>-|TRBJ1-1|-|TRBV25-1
CASGRNSANTEAFF
TGTGCCAGCGGTCGGAACAGTGCGAACACTGAAGCTTTCTTT
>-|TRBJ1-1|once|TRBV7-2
CASSSSSGNTEAFF
TGTGCCAGCAGCTCTAGCTCGGGGAACACTGAAGCTTTCTTT
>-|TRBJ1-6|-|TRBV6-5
CASKEGSYNSPLHF
TGTGCCAGCAAGGAGGGCTCCTATAATTCACCCCTCCACTTT
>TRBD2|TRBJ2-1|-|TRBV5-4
CASSLDPGGSYNEQFF
TGTGCCAGCAGCTTGGACCCGGGGGGCTCCTACAATGAGCAGTTCTTC
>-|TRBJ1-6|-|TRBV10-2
CASSEGGRYNSPLHF
TGCGCCAGCAGTGAGGGGGGGAGATATAATTCACCCCTCCACTTT
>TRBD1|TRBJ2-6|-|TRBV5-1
CASSLATGVLSGANVLTF
TGCGCCAGCAGCTTGGCCACAGGGGTCCTCTCTGGGGCCAACGTCCTGACTTTC
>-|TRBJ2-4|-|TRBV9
CASSVRRDLAKNIQYF
TGTGCCAGCAGCGTACGGAGGGACCTAGCCAAAAACATTCAGTACTTC
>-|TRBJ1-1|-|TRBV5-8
CASSWKGPGNTEAFF
TGTGCCAGCAGCTGGAAGGGGCCGGGGAACACTGAAGCTTTCTTT
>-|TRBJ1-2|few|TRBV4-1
CASSGGVSYTF
TGCGCCAGCAGCGGCGGGGTTAGCTACACCTTC